The text below deals with one T cell receptor (beta chain). Original processing notes: Reference gene primer amplification gave nucleated cell count estimates. Method: immunoSEQ multiplex PCR; TCRdb's copy keeps in-frame clones and lacks some. That table supplies the V and J calls and clone size; D and trimming were determined from the DNA. The sample has 200,000 or so clones; 79% are singletons. The sample comes from a study of blood T cell repertoires in COVID-19. V dropped 0 bases and J dropped 5 bases, with 14 bases sitting between them. The CDR3 totals 15 residues. Germline values: CDR1 SGDLS, CDR2 YYNGEE.

The receptor was derived from a man aged 55 to 70 with active or convalescent COVID-19. The chain carries TRBV9 and TRBJ2-5; D not resolved. The material sequenced was peripheral blood. The CDR3 DNA reads TGTGCCAGCAGCGTAGGAGCCTCGGGTGCGGAGACCCAGTACTTC. Translation: CASSVGASGAETQYF.